These 14 T cell receptor beta chains came from one sample sequenced in a study of cytomegalovirus exposure and HLA in healthy donors. Data came from immunoSEQ multiplex PCR; TCRdb stores just in-frame clones and leaves some out. The sample lists roughly 70,000 clones; approximately 97% were seen once. Sequencing input: PBMCs. These receptors all stem from a woman aged 18 to 35 in good health and CMV-seropositive.

V and J are TRBV19 and TRBJ1-3; no clear D. This CDR3 has 14 amino acids. In germline, CDR1 is LNHDA, CDR2 SQIVND (reference sequence). The ends were cut back, 7 bases at V and 0 bases at J, with 10 bases in the middle. CDR3: CASTSFNSGNTIYF. CDR3 nucleotides: TGTGCCAGTACAAGCTTCAACTCTGGAAACACCATATATTTT.

This clone was picked up one time. CDR3 sequence reads: CASTPTGIPNEQFF. CDR3 DNA: TGTGCCAGTACCCCGACAGGAATCCCCAATGAGCAGTTCTTC. The chain employs TRBV19 and TRBJ2-1, with a weak D call TRBD1 (6 bases). This CDR3 contains 14 residues. V was clipped by 7 bases and J by 6 bases, with 16 bases between them. The germline CDR1 and CDR2 sequences are LNHDA and SQIVND (reference sequence).

The J gene is TRBJ2-1, the V gene TRBV25-1; D gene uncertain. Trimming took 2 bases from V and 5 from J, leaving 7 bases between them. There are 13 residues in the CDR3. Per germline, CDR1 MGHDK and CDR2 SYGVNS. DNA of the CDR3: TGTGCCAGCAGTGAACTAACTAACAATGAGCAGTTCTTC. Encoded protein: CASSELTNNEQFF.

The chain uses TRBV18 and TRBJ2-7; 14 nucleotides line up with TRBD2. The germline gives CDR1 KGHSH, CDR2 LQKENI. V lost 3 bases and J lost 6; bases outside the gene matches: 19. This CDR3 is built from 20 residues. The CDR3 sequence: CASSPRGGLGLAGASGEQYF. The CDR3 coding sequence is TGTGCCAGCTCACCGCGCGGGGGGTTGGGACTAGCGGGAGCTTCGGGCGAGCAGTACTTC.

The genes are TRBV7-5 and TRBJ2-7; TRBD2, the table's D call, was not compared with the DNA. TRBV7-5 is assigned pseudogene status. There are 16 residues in the CDR3. CDR3 protein: CARSFLESGEGYEQYF. As DNA, the CDR3 is TGTGCCAGAAGCTTCCTAGAGAGCGGGGAGGGCTACGAGCAGTACTTC.

V is TRBV4-1 and J is TRBJ2-7, with 9 bases fitting TRBD1. Germline loops: CDR1 MGHRA, CDR2 YSYEKL. The V segment lost 4 bases and the J segment 5 bases; nucleotides outside the gene matches: 6. There are 14 residues in the CDR3. This chain's CDR3 is CASSPTTGGDEQYF. In DNA, the CDR3 is TGCGCCAGCAGCCCCACTACAGGGGGCGACGAGCAGTACTTC.

This clone was detected only once. The J gene is TRBJ1-1, the V gene TRBV27, with D maybe TRBD1 (6 bases). Germline lookup yields CDR1 MNHEY and CDR2 SMNVEV (reference sequence). This CDR3 is 14 amino acids long. The V gene lost 7 bases and the J gene lost 0 bases, with 12 bases spanning the gap. The CDR3 DNA follows: TGTGCCAGCACCCGTCAGGGGATGAACACTGAAGCTTTCTTT. Its protein is CASTRQGMNTEAFF.

V usage is TRBV9 and J usage is TRBJ2-1; D unclear. V was clipped by 6 bases and J by 4 bases, with 14 bases between them. The CDR3 is 14 amino acids. Germline assignment: CDR1 SGDLS and CDR2 YYNGEE. The CDR3 DNA is TGTGCCAGCACCCTAGACGGAAATTACAATGAGCAGTTCTTC. Its protein is CASTLDGNYNEQFF.

Concerning this clone itself: The identical CDR3 is also encoded by other nucleotide sequences in the sample. The genes are TRBV27 and TRBJ2-7, with 11 nucleotides matching TRBD1. The CDR3 is made up of 15 amino acids. Germline V gives CDR1 MNHEY, CDR2 SMNVEV (reference sequence). V was pared by 5 bases and J by 0 bases, with 3 bases of the junction left unmatched. The CDR3, as DNA: TGTGCCAGCAGTCCCGGGACAGGGGGCTCCTACGAGCAGTACTTC. This gives the protein CASSPGTGGSYEQYF.

This rearrangement joins TRBV11-3 to TRBJ2-5; 7 bases are shared with TRBD2. From germline, CDR1 is SGHNT and CDR2 YENEEA. With 1 base clipped from V and 3 bases from J, the junction kept 8 bases outside the gene matches. The CDR3 is 16 residues long. CDR3 in amino acids: CASSLGVGGPEETQYF. As DNA, the CDR3 is TGTGCCAGCAGCTTAGGGGTGGGAGGGCCGGAAGAGACCCAGTACTTC.

The chain is built from TRBV5-4 and TRBJ1-1, with D possibly TRBD1 on 5 matching bases. The ends were cut back, 2 bases at V and 4 bases at J, with 12 bases in the middle. CDR3 length: 14 amino acids. CDR1 and CDR2 from the germline V gene are SGHNT and YYREEE (reference sequence). In nucleotides, the CDR3 is TGTGCCAGCAGCTTCAGGGCGTTGGGCACTGAAGCTTTCTTT. Translation gives CASSFRALGTEAFF. The full variable domain, its missing parts supplied by reference TRBV5-4 and TRBJ1-1, is ETGVTQSPTHLIKTRGQQVTLRCSSQSGHNTVSWYQQALGQGPQFIFQYYREEENGRGNFPPRFSGLQFPNYSSELNVNALELDDSALYLCASSFRALGTEAFFGQGTRLTVV.

The chain has TRBV7-2 and TRBJ2-1; 9 bases map to TRBD2. CDR1 and CDR2 from the germline V gene are SGHTA and FQGNSA. This CDR3 is built from 16 residues. The trim removed 5 bases at V and 6 bases at J, leaving 11 bases unmatched. DNA for the CDR3: TGTGCCAGCAGCGCCGCCTCGCGGGAGGGCCGCAATGAGCAGTTCTTC. Its translation is CASSAASREGRNEQFF.

V is TRBV11-2 and J is TRBJ2-2; D is perhaps TRBD1 (5 bases). Deletions cut 5 bases from V and 5 bases from J, with 12 bases between. In germline, CDR1 is SGHAT, CDR2 FQNNGV. CDR3 length: 14 residues. The CDR3 loop reads CASSTGVGTGELFF. In DNA form, the CDR3 reads TGTGCCAGCAGCACAGGAGTAGGTACCGGGGAGCTGTTTTTT. The complete variable domain, with remaining parts taken from reference TRBV11-2 and TRBJ2-2, reads EAGVAQSPRYKIIEKRQSVAFWCNPISGHATLYWYQQILGQGPKLLIQFQNNGVVDDSQLPKDRFSAERLKGVDSTLKIQPAKLEDSAVYLCASSTGVGTGELFFGEGSRLTVL.

The CDR3 spells CASRDSRSYNEQFF. The CDR3 nucleotides read TGTGCCAGCCGGGACTCTCGGTCCTACAATGAGCAGTTCTTC. The V and J genes are TRBV2 and TRBJ2-1; maybe TRBD2 (6 bases). The germline V gene has CDR1 SNHLY and CDR2 FYNNEI. This CDR3 is built from 14 residues. Between the trimmed V and J ends, which lost 8 bases and 1 base, there was a span of 12 bases.